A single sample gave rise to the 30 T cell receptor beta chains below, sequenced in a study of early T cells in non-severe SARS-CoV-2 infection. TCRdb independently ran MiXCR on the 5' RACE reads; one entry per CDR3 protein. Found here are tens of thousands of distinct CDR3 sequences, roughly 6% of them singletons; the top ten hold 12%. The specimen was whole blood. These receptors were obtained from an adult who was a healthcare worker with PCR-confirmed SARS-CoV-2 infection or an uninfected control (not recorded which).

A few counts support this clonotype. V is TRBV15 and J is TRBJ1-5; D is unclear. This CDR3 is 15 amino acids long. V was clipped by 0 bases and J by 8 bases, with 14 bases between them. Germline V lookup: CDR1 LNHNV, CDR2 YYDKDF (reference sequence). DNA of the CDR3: TGTGCCACCAGCAGAGATAGTATGAGGGTAGAGCCCCAGCATTTT. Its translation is CATSRDSMRVEPQHF.

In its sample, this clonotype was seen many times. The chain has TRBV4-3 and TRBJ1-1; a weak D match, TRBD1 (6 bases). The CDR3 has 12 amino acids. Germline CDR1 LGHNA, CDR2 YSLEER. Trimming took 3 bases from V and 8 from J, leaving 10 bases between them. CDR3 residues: CASSHRGAEAFF. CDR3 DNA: TGCGCCAGCAGCCATCGGGGGGCCGAAGCTTTCTTT.

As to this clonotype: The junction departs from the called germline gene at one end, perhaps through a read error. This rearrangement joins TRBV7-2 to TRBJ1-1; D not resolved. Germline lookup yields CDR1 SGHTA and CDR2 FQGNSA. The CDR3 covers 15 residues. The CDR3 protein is CANSLGLGSSTEAFF. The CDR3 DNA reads TGTGCCAACAGCTTAGGCTTGGGTAGTAGCACTGAAGCTTTCTTT. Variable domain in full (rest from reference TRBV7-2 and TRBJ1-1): GAGVSQSPSNKVTEKGKDVELRCDPISGHTALYWYRQSLGQGLEFLIYFQGNSAPDKSGLPSDRFSAERTGGSVSTLTIQRTQQEDSAVYLCANSLGLGSSTEAFFGQGTRLTVV.

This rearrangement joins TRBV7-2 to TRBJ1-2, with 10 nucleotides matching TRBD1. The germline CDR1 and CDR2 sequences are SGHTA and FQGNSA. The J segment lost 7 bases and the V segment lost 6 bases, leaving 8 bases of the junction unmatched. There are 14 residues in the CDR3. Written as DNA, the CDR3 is TGTGCCAGCAGGACAGGGGGCGTTCAGAGTGGCTACACCTTC. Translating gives CASRTGGVQSGYTF.

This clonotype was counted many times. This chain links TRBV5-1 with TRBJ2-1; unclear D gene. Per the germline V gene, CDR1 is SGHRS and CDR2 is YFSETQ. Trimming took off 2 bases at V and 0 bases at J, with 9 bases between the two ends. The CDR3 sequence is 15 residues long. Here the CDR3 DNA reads TGCGCCAGCAGCTTCCGCTGGAGCTCCTACAATGAGCAGTTCTTC. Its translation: CASSFRWSSYNEQFF.

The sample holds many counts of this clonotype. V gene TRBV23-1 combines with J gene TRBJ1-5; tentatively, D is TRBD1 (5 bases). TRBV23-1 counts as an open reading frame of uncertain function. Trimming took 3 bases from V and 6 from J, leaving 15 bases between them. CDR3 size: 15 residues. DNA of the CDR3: TGCGCCAGCAGTCACCACTCGGGGGGGGTTCAGCCCCAGCATTTT. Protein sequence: CASSHHSGGVQPQHF.

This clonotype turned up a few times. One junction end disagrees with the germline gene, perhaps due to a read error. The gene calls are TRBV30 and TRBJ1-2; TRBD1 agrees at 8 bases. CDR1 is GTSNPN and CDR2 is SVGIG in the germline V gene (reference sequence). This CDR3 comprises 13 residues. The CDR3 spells CAWSVLRRQGSAF. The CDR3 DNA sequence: TGTGCCTGGAGTGTACTTCGGAGACAGGGGTCAGCCTTC.

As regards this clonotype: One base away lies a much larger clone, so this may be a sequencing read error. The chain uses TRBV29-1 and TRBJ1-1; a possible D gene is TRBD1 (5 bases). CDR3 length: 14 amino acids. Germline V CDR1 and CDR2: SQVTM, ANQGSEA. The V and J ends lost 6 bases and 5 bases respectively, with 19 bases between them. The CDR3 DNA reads TGCAGCGTGTCCCCCCACGGAAGGGGAACTGAAGCTTTCTTT. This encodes CSVSPHGRGTEAFF.

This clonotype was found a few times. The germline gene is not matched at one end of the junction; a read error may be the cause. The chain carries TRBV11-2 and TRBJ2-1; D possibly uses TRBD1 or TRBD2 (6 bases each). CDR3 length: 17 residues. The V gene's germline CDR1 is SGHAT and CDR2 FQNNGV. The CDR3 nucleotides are TGTGCCAGCAGCGACTCTTGGGGGGCGGGAATCTACGATGAGCAGTTCTTC. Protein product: CASSDSWGAGIYDEQFF. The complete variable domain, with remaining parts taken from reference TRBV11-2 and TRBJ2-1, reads EAGVAQSPRYKIIEKRQSVAFWCNPISGHATLYWYQQILGQGPKLLIQFQNNGVVDDSQLPKDRFSAERLKGVDSTLKIQPAKLEDSAVYLCASSDSWGAGIYDEQFFGPGTRLTVL.

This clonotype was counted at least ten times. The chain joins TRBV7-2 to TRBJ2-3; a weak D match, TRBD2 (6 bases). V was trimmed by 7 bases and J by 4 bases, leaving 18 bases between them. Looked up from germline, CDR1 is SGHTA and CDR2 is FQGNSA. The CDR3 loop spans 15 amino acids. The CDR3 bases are TGTGCCAGCAACCCCTGGGGGGAGTCCGCAGATACGCAGTATTTT. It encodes CASNPWGESADTQYF.

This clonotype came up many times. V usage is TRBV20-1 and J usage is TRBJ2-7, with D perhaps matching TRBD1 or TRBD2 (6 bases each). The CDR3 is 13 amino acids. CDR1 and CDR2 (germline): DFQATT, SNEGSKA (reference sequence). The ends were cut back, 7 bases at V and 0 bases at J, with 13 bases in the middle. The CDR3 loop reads CSGAAGHSYEQYF. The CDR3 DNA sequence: TGCAGTGGAGCGGCGGGACACTCCTACGAGCAGTACTTC.

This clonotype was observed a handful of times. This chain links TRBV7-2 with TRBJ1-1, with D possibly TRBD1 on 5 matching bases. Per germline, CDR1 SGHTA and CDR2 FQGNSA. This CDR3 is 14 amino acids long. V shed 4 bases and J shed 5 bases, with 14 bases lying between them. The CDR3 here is CASSSGTAGTEAFF. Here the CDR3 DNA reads TGTGCCAGCAGCTCGGGGACCGCTGGTACTGAAGCTTTCTTT.

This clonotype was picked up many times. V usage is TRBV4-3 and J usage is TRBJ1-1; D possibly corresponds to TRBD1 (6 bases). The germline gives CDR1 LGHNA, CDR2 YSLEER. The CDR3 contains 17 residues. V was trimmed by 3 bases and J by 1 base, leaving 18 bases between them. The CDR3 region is CASSQVSPQGRNTEAFF. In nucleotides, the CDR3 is TGCGCCAGCAGCCAGGTATCTCCTCAGGGGCGGAACACTGAAGCTTTCTTT.

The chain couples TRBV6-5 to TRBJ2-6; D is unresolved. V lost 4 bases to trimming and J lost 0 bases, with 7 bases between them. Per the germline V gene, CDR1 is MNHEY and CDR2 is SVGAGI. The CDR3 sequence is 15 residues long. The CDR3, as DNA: TGTGCCAGCAGTTTCGCGACCTCTGGGGCCAACGTCCTGACTTTC. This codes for CASSFATSGANVLTF.

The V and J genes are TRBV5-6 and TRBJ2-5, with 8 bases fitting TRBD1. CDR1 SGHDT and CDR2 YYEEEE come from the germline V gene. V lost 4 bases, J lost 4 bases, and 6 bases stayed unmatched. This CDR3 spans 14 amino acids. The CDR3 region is CASSIRQGTETQYF. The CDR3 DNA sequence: TGTGCCAGCAGCATTAGACAGGGGACAGAGACCCAGTACTTC.

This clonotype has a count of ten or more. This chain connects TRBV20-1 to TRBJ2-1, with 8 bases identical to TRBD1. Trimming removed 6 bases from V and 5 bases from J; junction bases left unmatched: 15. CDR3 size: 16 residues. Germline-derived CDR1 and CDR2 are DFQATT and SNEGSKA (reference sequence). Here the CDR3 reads CSADPPDRELHNEQFF. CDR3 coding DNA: TGCAGTGCCGACCCTCCGGACAGGGAACTGCACAATGAGCAGTTCTTC.

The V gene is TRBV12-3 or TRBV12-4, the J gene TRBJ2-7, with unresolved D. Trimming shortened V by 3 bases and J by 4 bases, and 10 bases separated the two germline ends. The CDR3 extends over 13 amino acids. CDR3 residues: CASSFARGYEQYF. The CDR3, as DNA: TGTGCCAGCAGTTTCGCCAGAGGTTACGAGCAGTACTTC.

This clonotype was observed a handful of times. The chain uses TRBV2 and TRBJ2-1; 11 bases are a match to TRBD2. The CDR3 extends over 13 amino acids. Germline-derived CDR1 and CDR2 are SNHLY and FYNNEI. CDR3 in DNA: TGTGCTAGCGGGGGGGCCGGGAACAATGAGCAGTTCTTC. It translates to CASGGAGNNEQFF.

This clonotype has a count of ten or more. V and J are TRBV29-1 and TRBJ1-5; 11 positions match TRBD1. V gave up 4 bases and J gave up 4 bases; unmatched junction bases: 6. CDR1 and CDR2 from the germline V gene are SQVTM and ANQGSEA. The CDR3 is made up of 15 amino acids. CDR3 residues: CSVVPGTGGNQPQHF. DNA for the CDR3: TGCAGCGTTGTACCCGGGACAGGGGGGAATCAGCCCCAGCATTTT.

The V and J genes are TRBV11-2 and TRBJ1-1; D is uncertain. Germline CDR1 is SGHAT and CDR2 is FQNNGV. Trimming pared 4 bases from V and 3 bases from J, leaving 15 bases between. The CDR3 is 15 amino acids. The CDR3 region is CASSWAWAPDTEAFF. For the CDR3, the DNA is TGTGCCAGCAGCTGGGCATGGGCCCCCGACACTGAAGCTTTCTTT.

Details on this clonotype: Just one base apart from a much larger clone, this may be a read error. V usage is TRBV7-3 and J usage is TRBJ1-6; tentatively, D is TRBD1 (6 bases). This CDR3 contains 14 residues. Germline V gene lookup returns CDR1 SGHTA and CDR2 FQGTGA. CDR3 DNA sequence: TGTGCCGGCAGCCTAGGACAGCCGAATTCACCCCTCCACTTT. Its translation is CAGSLGQPNSPLHF.

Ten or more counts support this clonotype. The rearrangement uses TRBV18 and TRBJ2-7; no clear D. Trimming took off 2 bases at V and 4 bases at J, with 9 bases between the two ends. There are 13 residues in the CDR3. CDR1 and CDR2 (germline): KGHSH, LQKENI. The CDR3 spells CASSPGMEYEQYF. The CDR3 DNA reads TGTGCCAGCTCACCAGGGATGGAGTACGAGCAGTACTTC.

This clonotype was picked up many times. Here the CDR3 reads CASSLDRQGAYEQYF. The DNA of the CDR3 is TGTGCCAGCAGCTTGGACCGGCAGGGAGCCTACGAGCAGTACTTC. The genes are TRBV5-4 and TRBJ2-7; D possibly uses TRBD1 or TRBD2 (5 bases each). V gave up 0 bases and J gave up 2 bases, with 12 bases separating them. The CDR3 length is 15 residues. The germline gives CDR1 SGHNT, CDR2 YYREEE (reference sequence).

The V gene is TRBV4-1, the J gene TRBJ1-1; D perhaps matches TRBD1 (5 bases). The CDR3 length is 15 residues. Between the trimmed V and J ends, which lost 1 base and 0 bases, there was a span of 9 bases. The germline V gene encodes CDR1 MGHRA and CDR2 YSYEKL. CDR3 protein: CASSQVGAMNTEAFF. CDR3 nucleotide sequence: TGCGCCAGCAGCCAAGTAGGGGCCATGAACACTGAAGCTTTCTTT.

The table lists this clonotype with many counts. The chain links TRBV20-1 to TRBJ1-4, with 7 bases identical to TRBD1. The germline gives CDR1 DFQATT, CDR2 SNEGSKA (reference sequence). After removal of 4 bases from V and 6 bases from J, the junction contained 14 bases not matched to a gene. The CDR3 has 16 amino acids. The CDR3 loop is CSATGRGKGVDEKLFF. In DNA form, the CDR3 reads TGCAGTGCTACGGGCAGGGGGAAAGGGGTTGATGAAAAACTGTTTTTT.

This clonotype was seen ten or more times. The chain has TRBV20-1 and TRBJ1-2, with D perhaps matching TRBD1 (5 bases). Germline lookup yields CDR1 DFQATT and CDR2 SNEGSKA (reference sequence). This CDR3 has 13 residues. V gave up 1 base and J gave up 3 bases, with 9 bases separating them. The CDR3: CSARGGSDYGYTF. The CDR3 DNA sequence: TGCAGTGCTAGAGGGGGCTCGGACTATGGCTACACCTTC.

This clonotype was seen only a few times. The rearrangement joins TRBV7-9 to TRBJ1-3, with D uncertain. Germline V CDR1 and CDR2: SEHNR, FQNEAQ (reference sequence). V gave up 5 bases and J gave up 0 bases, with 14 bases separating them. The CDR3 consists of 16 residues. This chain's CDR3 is CASSAVTAFSGNTIYF. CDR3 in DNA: TGTGCCAGCAGCGCCGTTACGGCCTTCTCTGGAAACACCATATATTTT. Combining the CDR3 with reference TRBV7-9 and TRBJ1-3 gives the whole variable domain DTGVSQNPRHKITKRGQNVTFRCDPISEHNRLYWYRQTLGQGPEFLTYFQNEAQLEKSRLLSDRFSAERPKGSFSTLEIQRTEQGDSAMYLCASSAVTAFSGNTIYFGEGSWLTVV.

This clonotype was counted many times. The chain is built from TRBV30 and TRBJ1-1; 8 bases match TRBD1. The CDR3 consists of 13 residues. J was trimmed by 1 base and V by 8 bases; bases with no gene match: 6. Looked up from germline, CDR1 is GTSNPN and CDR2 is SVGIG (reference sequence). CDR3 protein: CASHRGTNTEAFF. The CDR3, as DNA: TGTGCCAGCCACAGGGGGACGAACACTGAAGCTTTCTTT.

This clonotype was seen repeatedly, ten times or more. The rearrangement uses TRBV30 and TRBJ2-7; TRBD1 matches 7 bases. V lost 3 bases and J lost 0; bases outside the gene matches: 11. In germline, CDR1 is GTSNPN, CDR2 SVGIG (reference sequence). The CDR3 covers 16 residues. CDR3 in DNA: TGTGCCTGGAGATATCTCCGGTACAGGGGCTCCTACGAGCAGTACTTC. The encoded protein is CAWRYLRYRGSYEQYF.

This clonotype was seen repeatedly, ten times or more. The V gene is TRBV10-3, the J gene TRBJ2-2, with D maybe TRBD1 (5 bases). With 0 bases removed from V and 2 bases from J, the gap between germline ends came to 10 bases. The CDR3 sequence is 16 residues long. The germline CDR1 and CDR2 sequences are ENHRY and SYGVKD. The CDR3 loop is CAISESRQGNTGELFF. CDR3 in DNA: TGTGCCATCAGTGAGTCGCGGCAGGGAAACACCGGGGAGCTGTTTTTT.